The text below deals with one TCR beta chain. Original processing notes: How many nucleated cells were present was estimated from reference gene primer amplification. Assay used: immunoSEQ multiplex PCR; TCRdb lists only in-frame clones, some missing. V, J and clone size were drawn from that table, and D and trimming were deduced from the DNA. The sample records about 210,000 clones, 84% being singletons. This record belongs to a study of blood T cell repertoires in COVID-19. On the study more broadly: PBMCs, B-cell-depleted T cells, or T cells provided the cDNA or gDNA that made up the material.

The receptor was derived from a man aged 50 or older with active or convalescent COVID-19. The material sequenced was peripheral blood.

DNA for the CDR3: TGTGCCAGCAGTACGGGACAGGGCTATGGCTACACCTTC. Its translation is CASSTGQGYGYTF. The rearrangement joins TRBV25-1 to TRBJ1-2, with 9 nucleotides matching TRBD1. The CDR3 sequence is 13 residues long. Germline-derived CDR1 and CDR2 are MGHDK and SYGVNS. V was clipped by 5 bases and J by 4 bases; unmatched bases: 2.